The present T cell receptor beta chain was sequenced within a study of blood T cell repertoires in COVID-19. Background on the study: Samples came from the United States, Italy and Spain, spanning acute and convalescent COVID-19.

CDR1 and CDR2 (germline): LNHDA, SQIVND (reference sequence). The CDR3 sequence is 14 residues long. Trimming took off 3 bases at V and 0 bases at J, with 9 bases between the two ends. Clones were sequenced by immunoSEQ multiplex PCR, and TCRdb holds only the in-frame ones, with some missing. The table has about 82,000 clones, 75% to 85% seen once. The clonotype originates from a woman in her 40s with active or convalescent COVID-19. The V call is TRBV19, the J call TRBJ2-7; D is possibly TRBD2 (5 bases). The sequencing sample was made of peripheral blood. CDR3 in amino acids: CASSIRDSSYEQYF. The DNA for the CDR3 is TGTGCCAGTAGTATCCGGGATAGCTCCTACGAGCAGTACTTC.